This T cell receptor beta chain derives from a study of blood T cell repertoires in COVID-19. Study processing details: Reference gene primer amplification gave nucleated cell count estimates. Only in-frame clones appear in the TCRdb table, and some are missing; sequencing was by immunoSEQ multiplex PCR. Clonal size and the V and J genes are those of that table, whereas D and trimming came from the DNA. The table lists roughly 290,000 clones, around nine tenths of them singletons. This clone has only one observation. The V gene lost 0 bases and the J gene lost 0 bases, with 8 bases spanning the gap. From germline, CDR1 is MNHNS and CDR2 SASEGT. This CDR3 comprises 15 residues.

The sequenced sample consisted of PBMCs or T cells enriched from blood (not recorded which). This receptor was obtained from a woman aged 40 to 50 who had recovered from COVID-19. The chain carries TRBV6-1 and TRBJ1-2; no clear D gene. The CDR3 DNA is TGTGCCAGCAGTGAAGCGGCTCCCTCTAACTATGGCTACACCTTC. This encodes CASSEAAPSNYGYTF.